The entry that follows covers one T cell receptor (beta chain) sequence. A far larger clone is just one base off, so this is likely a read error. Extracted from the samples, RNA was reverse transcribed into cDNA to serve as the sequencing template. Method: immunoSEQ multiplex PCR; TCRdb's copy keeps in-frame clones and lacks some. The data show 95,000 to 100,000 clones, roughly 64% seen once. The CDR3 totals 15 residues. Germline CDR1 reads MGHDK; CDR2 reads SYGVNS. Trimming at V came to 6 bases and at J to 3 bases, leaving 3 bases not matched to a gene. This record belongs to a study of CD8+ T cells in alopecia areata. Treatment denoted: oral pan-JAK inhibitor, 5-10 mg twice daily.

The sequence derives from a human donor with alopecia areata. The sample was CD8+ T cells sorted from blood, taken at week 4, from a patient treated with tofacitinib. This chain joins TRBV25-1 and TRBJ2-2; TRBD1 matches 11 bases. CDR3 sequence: CASSPGQGDTGELFF. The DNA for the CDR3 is TGTGCCAGCAGCCCGGGACAGGGGGACACCGGGGAGCTGTTTTTT.